The clone carrying this T cell receptor beta chain appeared a few times. No antigen is known for it. The data are from a study of identical twins. Study-level findings and limits: Instead of following the same donors, the conclusions were based on cross-sectional statistical analysis. Cord blood's abundant beta clonotypes had fewer insertions, unlike memory repertoires.

The authors used template switching to add a universal primer site and gave cDNA unique molecular identifiers. MiXCR, applied by TCRdb to the 5' RACE reads, yields one record per CDR3 protein. Of about 200,000 distinct CDR3 sequences detected, over 9.5% appear once; the ten largest clones hold roughly 10%. This CDR3 has 16 residues. Trimming pared 4 bases from V and 3 bases from J, leaving 14 bases between. The germline gives CDR1 KGHDR, CDR2 SFDVKD. The sample taken for sequencing was memory T cells sorted from blood. V and J are TRBV24-1 and TRBJ2-2, with a possible D match to TRBD1 (6 bases). The TCR originated in a man aged 45-60 years in good health. This CDR3 reads CATSDRGHGDTGELFF. The CDR3 coding sequence is TGTGCCACCAGTGACAGGGGACACGGGGACACCGGGGAGCTGTTTTTT.